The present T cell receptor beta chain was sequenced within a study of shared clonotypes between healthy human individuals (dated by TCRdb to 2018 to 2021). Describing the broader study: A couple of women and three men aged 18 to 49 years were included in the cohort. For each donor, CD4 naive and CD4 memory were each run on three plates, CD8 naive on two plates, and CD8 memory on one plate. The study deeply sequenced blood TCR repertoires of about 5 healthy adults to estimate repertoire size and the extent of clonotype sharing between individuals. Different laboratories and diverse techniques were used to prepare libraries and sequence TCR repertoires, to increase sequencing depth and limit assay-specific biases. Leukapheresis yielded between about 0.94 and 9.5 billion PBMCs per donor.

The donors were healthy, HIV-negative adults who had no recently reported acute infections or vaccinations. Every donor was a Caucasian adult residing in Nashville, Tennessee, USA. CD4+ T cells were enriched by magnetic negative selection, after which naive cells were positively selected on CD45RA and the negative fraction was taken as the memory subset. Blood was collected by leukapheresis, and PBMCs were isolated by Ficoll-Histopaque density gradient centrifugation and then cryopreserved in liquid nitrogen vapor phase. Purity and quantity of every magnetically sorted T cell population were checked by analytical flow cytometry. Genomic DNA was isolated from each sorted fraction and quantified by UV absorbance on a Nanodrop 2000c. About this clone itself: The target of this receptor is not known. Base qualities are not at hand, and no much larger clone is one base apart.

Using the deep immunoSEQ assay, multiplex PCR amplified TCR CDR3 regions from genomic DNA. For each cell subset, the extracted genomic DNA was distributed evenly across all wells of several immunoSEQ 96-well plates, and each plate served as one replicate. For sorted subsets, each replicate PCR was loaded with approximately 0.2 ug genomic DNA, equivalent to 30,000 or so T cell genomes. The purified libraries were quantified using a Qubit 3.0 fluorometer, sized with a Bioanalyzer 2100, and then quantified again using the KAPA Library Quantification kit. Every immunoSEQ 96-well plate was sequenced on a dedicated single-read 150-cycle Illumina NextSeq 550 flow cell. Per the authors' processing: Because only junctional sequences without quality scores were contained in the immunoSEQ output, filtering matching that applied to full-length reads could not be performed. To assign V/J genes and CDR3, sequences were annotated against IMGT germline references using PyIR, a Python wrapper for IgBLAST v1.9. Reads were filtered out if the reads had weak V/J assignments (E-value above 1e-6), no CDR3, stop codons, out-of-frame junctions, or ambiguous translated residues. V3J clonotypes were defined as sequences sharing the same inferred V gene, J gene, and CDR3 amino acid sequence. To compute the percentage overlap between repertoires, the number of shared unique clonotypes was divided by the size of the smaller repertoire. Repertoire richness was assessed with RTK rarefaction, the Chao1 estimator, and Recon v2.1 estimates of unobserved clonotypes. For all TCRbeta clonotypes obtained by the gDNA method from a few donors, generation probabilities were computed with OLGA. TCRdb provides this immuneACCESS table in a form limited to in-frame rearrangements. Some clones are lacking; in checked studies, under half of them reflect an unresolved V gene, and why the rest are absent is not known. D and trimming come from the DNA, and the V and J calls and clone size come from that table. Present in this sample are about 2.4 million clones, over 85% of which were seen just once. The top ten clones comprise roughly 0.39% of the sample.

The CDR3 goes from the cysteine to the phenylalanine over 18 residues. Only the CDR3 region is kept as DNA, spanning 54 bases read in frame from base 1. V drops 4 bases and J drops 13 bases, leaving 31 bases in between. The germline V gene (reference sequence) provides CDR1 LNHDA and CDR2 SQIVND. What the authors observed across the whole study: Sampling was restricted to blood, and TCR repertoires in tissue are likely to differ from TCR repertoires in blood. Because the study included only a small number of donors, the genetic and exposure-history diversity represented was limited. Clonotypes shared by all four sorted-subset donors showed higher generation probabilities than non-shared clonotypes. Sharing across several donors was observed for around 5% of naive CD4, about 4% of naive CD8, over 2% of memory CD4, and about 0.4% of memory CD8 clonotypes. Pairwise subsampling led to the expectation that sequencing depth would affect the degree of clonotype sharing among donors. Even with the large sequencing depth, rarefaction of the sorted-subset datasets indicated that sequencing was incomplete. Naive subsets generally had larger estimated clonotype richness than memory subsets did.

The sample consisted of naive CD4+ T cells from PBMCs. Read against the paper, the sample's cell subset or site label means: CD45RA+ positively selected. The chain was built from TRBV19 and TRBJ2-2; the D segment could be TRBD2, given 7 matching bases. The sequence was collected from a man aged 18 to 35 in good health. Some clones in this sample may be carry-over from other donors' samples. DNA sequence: TGTGCCAGTAGTACTAATTATGTGGCGGGAGAGGTACAGGGAGGGCTGTTTTTT. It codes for CASSTNYVAGEVQGGLFF.